This is a list of T cell receptor beta chains from one sample in a study of T cells after yellow fever vaccination. TCRdb re-analysed the 5' RACE reads in MiXCR, keeping a single row per CDR3 protein. Altogether just under 600,000 distinct CDR3 sequences are present, around an eighth being singletons, with the ten largest covering roughly 13%. The sequenced sample was PBMCs, obtained on the day of the yellow fever booster vaccination. The source of these receptors is a man between 25 and 39 years old who received the YFV17D yellow fever vaccine. CDR3s include the opening cysteine and the closing phenylalanine or tryptophan. D genes are given only for firm matches. Size values are once, few and many counts, or a class for expanded clones, and some rows have none.

size: few; D: -; J: TRBJ2-7; V: TRBV7-2; DNA: TGTGCCAGCAGCCCAGTTGACGGTCGGTACGAGCAGTACTTC; CDR3: CASSPVDGRYEQYF
size: -; D: TRBD2; J: TRBJ2-3; V: TRBV2; DNA: TGTGCCAGCGGGGTTACCACAGCGGGAGAACCAGATACGCAGTATTTT; CDR3: CASGVTTAGEPDTQYF
size: few; D: -; J: TRBJ2-5; V: TRBV20-1; DNA: TGCAGTGCTAGGGTAGCCCCACGAGAGACCCAGTACTTC; CDR3: CSARVAPRETQYF
size: many; D: TRBD2; J: TRBJ2-3; V: TRBV6-2/TRBV6-3; DNA: TGTGCCAGCAGTTACTTCGGCGGGGGGGCCACAGATACGCAGTATTTT; CDR3: CASSYFGGGATDTQYF
size: few; D: -; J: TRBJ1-1; V: TRBV29-1; DNA: TGCAGCGTTGAAGAAGAATTATTAAGCGGTGAAGCTTTCTTT; CDR3: CSVEEELLSGEAFF
size: many; D: TRBD1; J: TRBJ2-2; V: TRBV5-1; DNA: TGCGCCAGCAGCTTAGGGCAGGGGGCCGGGGAGCTGTTTTTT; CDR3: CASSLGQGAGELFF
size: -; D: -; J: TRBJ2-1; V: TRBV14; DNA: TGTGCCAGCAGCCACCGGGCGGGCAATGAGCAGTTCTTC; CDR3: CASSHRAGNEQFF
size: -; D: -; J: TRBJ1-1; V: TRBV6-1; DNA: TGTGCCAGCAGGGCCGGGGGGAAGACCCCGAACACTGAAGCTTTCTTT; CDR3: CASRAGGKTPNTEAFF
size: -; D: TRBD2; J: TRBJ2-1; V: TRBV12-5; DNA: TGTGCTAGTGGTACCCCGAGCGGGAAGCTGGGGAATGAGCAGTTCTTC; CDR3: CASGTPSGKLGNEQFF
size: many; D: -; J: TRBJ1-5; V: TRBV12-3/TRBV12-4; DNA: TGTGCCAGCAGTTTCAGCAATCAGCCCCAGCATTTT; CDR3: CASSFSNQPQHF
size: -; D: -; J: TRBJ2-2; V: TRBV15; DNA: TGTGCCACCAGCACCGGACCAGGTGGCACCGGGGAGCTGTTTTTT; CDR3: CATSTGPGGTGELFF
size: -; D: -; J: TRBJ2-1; V: TRBV20-1; DNA: TGCAGTGCTTCTAGGGGGAATACCAATGAGCAGTTCTTC; CDR3: CSASRGNTNEQFF
size: few; D: TRBD1; J: TRBJ1-1; V: TRBV11-2; DNA: TGTGCCAGCAGCTTGTTAGGGGGGGACAGGGTTAAGAACACTGAAGCTTTCTTT; CDR3: CASSLLGGDRVKNTEAFF
size: few; D: TRBD1; J: TRBJ1-1; V: TRBV6-5; DNA: TGTGCCAGCAGTTACGGACAGGGCACGGCTTTCTTT; CDR3: CASSYGQGTAFF
size: many; D: -; J: TRBJ2-3; V: TRBV29-1; DNA: TGCAGCGTTGAGGGCGCCTTAAGCACAGATACGCAGTATTTT; CDR3: CSVEGALSTDTQYF
size: -; D: TRBD1; J: TRBJ2-3; V: TRBV18; DNA: TGTGCCAGCTCACCACCGGGGGACAGGACTAGCACAGATACGCAGTATTTT; CDR3: CASSPPGDRTSTDTQYF
size: once; D: -; J: TRBJ2-1; V: TRBV6-1; DNA: TGTGCCAGCATCAAAACCGACGGCGCCATTGGGAGTGAGCAGTTCTTC; CDR3: CASIKTDGAIGSEQFF
size: many; D: TRBD2; J: TRBJ2-1; V: TRBV6-5; DNA: TGTGCCAGCAGTGAGCGGGAGAGGTCGTTCTTC; CDR3: CASSERERSFF
size: few; D: TRBD1; J: TRBJ1-2; V: TRBV5-1; DNA: TGCGCCAGCAGCTTTGGAGGGACAGGTCGTAGTAACTATGGCTACACCTTC; CDR3: CASSFGGTGRSNYGYTF
size: -; D: -; J: TRBJ2-1; V: TRBV29-1; DNA: TGCAGCGTTGAGAATCCAAATGAGCAGTTCTTC; CDR3: CSVENPNEQFF
size: -; D: TRBD2; J: TRBJ2-1; V: TRBV20-1; DNA: TGCAGTGCTAGGCACTCCCTAGCGGGAGGTTACAATGAGCAGTTCTTC; CDR3: CSARHSLAGGYNEQFF
size: few; D: -; J: TRBJ2-5; V: TRBV10-3; DNA: TGTGCCATCAGTAACTCTTCGGGAGTTTTGGAGACCCAGTACTTC; CDR3: CAISNSSGVLETQYF
size: -; D: -; J: TRBJ1-6; V: TRBV20-1; DNA: TGCAGTGCTAGGGACGGGCTTGCCTATAATTCACCCCTCCACTTT; CDR3: CSARDGLAYNSPLHF
size: -; D: -; J: TRBJ2-7; V: TRBV10-3; DNA: TGTGCCATCAGTGAGTCTCCCAGGTCTTACGAGCAGTACTTC; CDR3: CAISESPRSYEQYF
size: few; D: TRBD1; J: TRBJ2-2; V: TRBV7-9; DNA: TGTGCCAGCAGCCCCGACAGGGTGTCCGGGGAGCTGTTTTTT; CDR3: CASSPDRVSGELFF
size: few; D: -; J: TRBJ1-2; V: TRBV3-1; DNA: TGTGCCAGCAGCCCGCAGGCCACCTATGGCTACACCTTC; CDR3: CASSPQATYGYTF
size: few; D: TRBD2; J: TRBJ2-1; V: TRBV23-1; DNA: TGCGCCAGCAGTCAGCGCGGTAGCGGGAATGAGCAGTTCTTC; CDR3: CASSQRGSGNEQFF
size: many; D: -; J: TRBJ2-2; V: TRBV9; DNA: TGTGCCAGCAGCGTATCCGTAGCGGTCGGGGAGCTGTTTTTT; CDR3: CASSVSVAVGELFF
size: many; D: TRBD1; J: TRBJ2-7; V: TRBV7-2; DNA: TGTGCCACCCAGCCACAGGGGGCAGGCGAGCAGTACTTC; CDR3: CATQPQGAGEQYF
size: -; D: -; J: TRBJ2-5; V: TRBV29-1; DNA: TGCAGCGTTGTCCCGGCAGGGGCAGGGACCCAGTACTTC; CDR3: CSVVPAGAGTQYF
size: -; D: -; J: TRBJ2-7; V: TRBV7-2; DNA: TGTGCCAGCAGCTTAGCCGGGGGGACAGCCTACGAGCAGTACTTC; CDR3: CASSLAGGTAYEQYF
size: -; D: -; J: TRBJ2-1; V: TRBV27; DNA: TGTGCCAGCAGTTTAGGGGTCAGCGGTGGTCTGGAGTTCTTC; CDR3: CASSLGVSGGLEFF
size: few; D: -; J: TRBJ2-5; V: TRBV28; DNA: TGTGCCAGCACCCCCAGGTGGCGGGATAAAGAGACCCAGTACTTC; CDR3: CASTPRWRDKETQYF